What follows are 26 T cell receptor beta chains derived from one specimen sequenced in a study of blood T cell repertoires in COVID-19. Sequenced by immunoSEQ multiplex PCR; TCRdb stores in-frame clones only, minus some. Of around 230,000 clones listed, around 83% were seen once; the top ten hold more than 9.5%. Sample: peripheral blood. The receptors here all came from a woman of 80 years or more with acute or convalescent COVID-19.

The rearrangement links TRBV28 to TRBJ1-4; no clear D gene. In germline, CDR1 is MDHEN, CDR2 SYDVKM. This CDR3 contains 15 residues. V lost 5 bases, J lost 0 bases, and 10 bases lay in between. The CDR3 nucleotides read TGTGCCAGCAGTACCCGACTCGCAACTAATGAAAAACTGTTTTTT. Translation: CASSTRLATNEKLFF.

J is TRBJ2-1 and V is TRBV13, with 10 bases matching TRBD2. CDR3 size: 17 residues. The trim removed 1 base at V and 4 bases at J, leaving 7 bases unmatched. Per germline, CDR1 PRHDT and CDR2 FYEKMQ (reference sequence). In DNA form, the CDR3 reads TGTGCCAGCAGCTTAGTGGCTAGCGGGGGTTCTTACAATGAGCAGTTCTTC. It encodes CASSLVASGGSYNEQFF.

In this sample, this clone turned up once. The chain recombines TRBV24-1 with TRBJ2-1; 10 bases match TRBD1. Per the germline V gene, CDR1 is KGHDR and CDR2 is SFDVKD. The CDR3 consists of 15 residues. V dropped 10 bases and J dropped 4; count of bases not matched to a gene: 9. The DNA for the CDR3 is TGTGCCACAGCACCGGGACAGGGGTTGTACAATGAGCAGTTCTTC. Translated, it gives CATAPGQGLYNEQFF.

J is TRBJ1-5 and V is TRBV19; D might be TRBD1 (6 bases). The length of the CDR3 is 16 residues. Between the trimmed V and J ends, which lost 9 bases and 2 bases, there was a span of 20 bases. Germline V CDR1 and CDR2: LNHDA, SQIVND (reference sequence). CDR3 in amino acids: CASQKRGGAGNQPQHF. In nucleotides, the CDR3 is TGTGCCAGCCAAAAGCGTGGGGGGGCGGGCAATCAGCCCCAGCATTTT.

This rearrangement joins TRBV3-1 (or the pseudogene TRBV3-2) to TRBJ1-2; D uncertain. Trimming pared 0 bases from V and 4 bases from J, leaving 12 bases between. Germline V lookup: CDR1 LGHDT, CDR2 YNNKEL (reference sequence). This CDR3 has 15 amino acids. In nucleotides, the CDR3 is TGTGCCAGCAGCCAAGATGGAGGGTTGGGCTATGGCTACACCTTC. This translates into CASSQDGGLGYGYTF.

The V and J genes are TRBV9 and TRBJ2-7, with D possibly being TRBD1 (7 bases). CDR1 and CDR2 (germline): SGDLS, YYNGEE. The CDR3 consists of 17 residues. V lost 4 bases to trimming and J lost 3 bases, with 23 bases between them. CDR3 DNA: TGTGCCAGCAGCAGGGGGGCCGCCCGGGACAGCCTCTACGAGCAGTACTTC. Its translation: CASSRGAARDSLYEQYF.

The chain has TRBV18 and TRBJ1-3, with 7 bases identical to TRBD1. The CDR3 loop spans 14 amino acids. Trimming removed 3 bases from V and 6 bases from J; junction bases left unmatched: 5. Germline loops: CDR1 KGHSH, CDR2 LQKENI. In nucleotides, the CDR3 is TGTGCCAGCTCACCGACAGGGTGGGAAAACACCATATATTTT. It encodes CASSPTGWENTIYF.

This clone appeared once. V and J are TRBV5-1 and TRBJ2-2; 7 bases are shared with TRBD2. The V gene's germline CDR1 is SGHRS and CDR2 YFSETQ. J was trimmed by 2 bases and V by 4 bases; bases with no gene match: 5. This CDR3 is built from 15 residues. The CDR3 DNA reads TGCGCCAGCAGCCCCAGCGGGACCAACACCGGGGAGCTGTTTTTT. Protein product: CASSPSGTNTGELFF.

There are a few counts of this clone. The chain recombines TRBV18 with TRBJ2-5; 9 bases line up with TRBD1. CDR3 length: 17 residues. Germline CDR1 reads KGHSH; CDR2 reads LQKENI. The J segment lost 4 bases and the V segment lost 0 bases, leaving 9 bases of the junction unmatched. The CDR3 sequence is CASSPPTGGAIGETQYF. The CDR3 nucleotides read TGTGCCAGCTCACCACCCACAGGGGGCGCAATCGGAGAGACCCAGTACTTC.

V gene TRBV24-1 combines with J gene TRBJ2-1, with 7 bases identical to TRBD2. The CDR3 totals 14 residues. CDR1 is KGHDR, CDR2 SFDVKD, per germline. V gave up 5 bases and J gave up 12 bases; unmatched junction bases: 12. The CDR3 region is CATSGSGALIRQFF. The CDR3 DNA reads as TGTGCCACCAGTGGAAGCGGGGCGTTGATTCGGCAGTTCTTC.

The chain links TRBV6-5 to TRBJ2-1; 9 bases match TRBD1. The trim removed 6 bases at V and 6 bases at J, leaving 6 bases unmatched. This CDR3 comprises 14 residues. In germline, CDR1 is MNHEY, CDR2 SVGAGI. In nucleotides, the CDR3 is TGTGCCAGCAGGCCCGGGACAGGGTTCAATGAGCAGTTCTTC. Translation gives CASRPGTGFNEQFF.

J is TRBJ1-1 and V is TRBV5-1; 8 nucleotides line up with TRBD1. V shed 4 bases and J 10 bases; nucleotides not matched to a gene: 9. This CDR3 is 13 amino acids long. The V gene's germline CDR1 is SGHRS and CDR2 YFSETQ. The CDR3 coding sequence is TGCGCCAGCAGCCGGGACAGGAGTGATGGAGCTTTCTTT. It yields the protein CASSRDRSDGAFF.

This chain connects TRBV9 to TRBJ2-1, with D perhaps matching TRBD2 (7 bases). This CDR3 region has 16 residues. V lost 2 bases to trimming and J lost 4 bases, with 16 bases between them. Germline V CDR1 and CDR2: SGDLS, YYNGEE. CDR3 DNA sequence: TGTGCCAGCAGCGTGACGGTGGGGGGGCCATACAATGAGCAGTTCTTC. The encoded protein is CASSVTVGGPYNEQFF.

J is TRBJ1-6 and V is TRBV7-9; 8 nucleotides line up with TRBD1. CDR3 size: 16 residues. Per the germline V gene, CDR1 is SEHNR and CDR2 is FQNEAQ (reference sequence). Unmatched junction bases numbered 9, after V lost 1 base and J lost 10 bases. The CDR3 region is CASSLGAGGAESPLHF. The CDR3 coding sequence is TGTGCCAGCAGCTTAGGGGCAGGGGGCGCAGAGTCACCCCTCCACTTT.

The rearrangement links TRBV28 to TRBJ1-1; possible D gene TRBD1, 6 bases. This CDR3 comprises 14 residues. Germline values: CDR1 MDHEN, CDR2 SYDVKM. The ends were cut back, 6 bases at V and 4 bases at J, with 15 bases in the middle. The CDR3 DNA reads TGTGCCAGCAGCAAGGGGGAGGGTCCCACTGAAGCTTTCTTT. Encoded protein: CASSKGEGPTEAFF.

This clone has more than one count but fewer than ten. The chain links TRBV5-1 to TRBJ1-5; 9 nucleotides match TRBD1. The CDR3 spans 14 residues. V was pared by 0 bases and J by 5 bases, with 0 bases of the junction left unmatched. The V gene's germline CDR1 is SGHRS and CDR2 YFSETQ. The CDR3 DNA reads as TGCGCCAGCAGCTTGGGACAGGGGGATCAGCCCCAGCATTTT. The encoded protein is CASSLGQGDQPQHF. Based on the CDR3 plus reference TRBV5-1 and TRBJ1-5, the full variable domain is KAGVTQTPRYLIKTRGQQVTLSCSPISGHRSVSWYQQTPGQGLQFLFEYFSETQRNKGNFPGRFSGRQFSNSRSEMNVSTLELGDSALYLCASSLGQGDQPQHFGDGTRLSIL.

The chain employs TRBV11-1 and TRBJ1-2, with D possibly matching TRBD1 (5 bases). The CDR3 contains 13 residues. The germline gives CDR1 SGHAT, CDR2 FQDESV (reference sequence). Between the trimmed V and J ends, which lost 5 bases and 0 bases, there was a span of 7 bases. The CDR3 DNA sequence: TGTGCCAGCAGCCAACAGGCTAACTATGGCTACACCTTC. Translation: CASSQQANYGYTF.

The V and J genes are TRBV19 and TRBJ1-3; D remains ambiguous. CDR3 length: 15 residues. Germline CDR1 LNHDA, CDR2 SQIVND (reference sequence). V was cut by 4 bases and J by 0 bases, with 10 bases left in between. CDR3 nucleotide sequence: TGTGCCAGTAGTACCCACAGTGGCTCTGGAAACACCATATATTTT. Residues: CASSTHSGSGNTIYF. The complete variable domain, with remaining parts taken from reference TRBV19 and TRBJ1-3, reads DGGITQSPKYLFRKEGQNVTLSCEQNLNHDAMYWYRQDPGQGLRLIYYSQIVNDFQKGDIAEGYSVSREKKESFPLTVTSAQKNPTAFYLCASSTHSGSGNTIYFGEGSWLTVV.

This chain connects TRBV19 to TRBJ1-1; no reliable D call. This CDR3 is built from 12 residues. Germline lookup yields CDR1 LNHDA and CDR2 SQIVND (reference sequence). Trimming stripped 3 bases from V and 3 bases from J, with 5 bases between. The CDR3, as DNA: TGTGCCAGTAGTATGCGATACACTGAAGCTTTCTTT. Translating gives CASSMRYTEAFF.

Only one count was recorded for this clone. This chain links TRBV2 with TRBJ1-4; 9 bases align to TRBD1. The V gene end was trimmed by 7 bases and the J gene end by 8 bases; junction bases not matched to a gene: 11. Germline CDR1 is SNHLY and CDR2 is FYNNEI. There are 15 residues in the CDR3. Here the CDR3 reads CASIPRQGVREKLFF. The CDR3 nucleotides are TGTGCCAGCATTCCGAGACAGGGGGTGAGAGAAAAACTGTTTTTT.

This clone was picked up one time. The chain employs TRBV6-5 and TRBJ1-5, with 9 nucleotides matching TRBD1. CDR1 and CDR2 from the germline V gene are MNHEY and SVGAGI. V shed 1 base, J shed 5 bases, and the junction held 3 bases outside the gene matches. CDR3 size: 15 residues. In nucleotides, the CDR3 is TGTGCCAGCAGTTACTTACAGGGGGCGGATCAGCCCCAGCATTTT. It encodes CASSYLQGADQPQHF.

CDR3 residues: CASSLAGAGNTIYF. The CDR3 nucleotides read TGTGCCAGCAGCTTAGCAGGGGCCGGAAACACCATATATTTT. The V and J genes are TRBV7-9 and TRBJ1-3, with D possibly TRBD1 on 5 matching bases. From germline, CDR1 is SEHNR and CDR2 FQNEAQ (reference sequence). V lost 0 bases, J lost 4 bases, and 7 bases lay in between. This CDR3 has 14 amino acids.

The V gene is TRBV7-9, the J gene TRBJ2-5; 7 nucleotides align to TRBD1. The J segment lost 5 bases and the V segment lost 3 bases, leaving 6 bases of the junction unmatched. Per germline, CDR1 SEHNR and CDR2 FQNEAQ (reference sequence). The CDR3 spans 14 residues. The CDR3 protein is CASSFVTGAETQYF. CDR3 sequence (DNA): TGTGCCAGCAGCTTTGTCACAGGGGCTGAGACCCAGTACTTC. The whole variable domain, filled in from reference TRBV7-9 and TRBJ2-5, reads DTGVSQNPRHKITKRGQNVTFRCDPISEHNRLYWYRQTLGQGPEFLTYFQNEAQLEKSRLLSDRFSAERPKGSFSTLEIQRTEQGDSAMYLCASSFVTGAETQYFGPGTRLLVL.

The rearrangement uses TRBV19 and TRBJ1-5, with a weak D call TRBD1 (5 bases). The length of the CDR3 is 16 residues. Trimming shortened V by 7 bases and J by 3 bases, and 19 bases separated the two germline ends. Germline lookup yields CDR1 LNHDA and CDR2 SQIVND (reference sequence). The CDR3: CASTTSPRDPNQPQHF. The CDR3 DNA sequence: TGTGCCAGTACCACCTCCCCCAGGGATCCCAATCAGCCCCAGCATTTT. Filled out from reference TRBV19 and TRBJ1-5, the complete variable domain reads DGGITQSPKYLFRKEGQNVTLSCEQNLNHDAMYWYRQDPGQGLRLIYYSQIVNDFQKGDIAEGYSVSREKKESFPLTVTSAQKNPTAFYLCASTTSPRDPNQPQHFGDGTRLSIL.

The chain links TRBV27 to TRBJ1-4, with D tentatively TRBD1 (6 bases). Trimming took off 5 bases at V and 8 bases at J, with 18 bases between the two ends. The CDR3 runs 15 residues. In germline, CDR1 is MNHEY, CDR2 SMNVEV (reference sequence). CDR3 residues: CASSLGGAGAEKLFF. The CDR3, as DNA: TGTGCCAGCAGTCTGGGGGGGGCAGGAGCCGAAAAACTGTTTTTT.

V is TRBV18 and J is TRBJ2-3, with 8 bases fitting TRBD2. The CDR3 spans 19 residues. Per germline, CDR1 KGHSH and CDR2 LQKENI. V was pared by 6 bases and J by 5 bases, with 22 bases of the junction left unmatched. The CDR3 DNA follows: TGTGCCAGCTCTCCCGGGACTAGGGTGGAAAGGGACCGGAAAGATACGCAGTATTTT. This translates into CASSPGTRVERDRKDTQYF.